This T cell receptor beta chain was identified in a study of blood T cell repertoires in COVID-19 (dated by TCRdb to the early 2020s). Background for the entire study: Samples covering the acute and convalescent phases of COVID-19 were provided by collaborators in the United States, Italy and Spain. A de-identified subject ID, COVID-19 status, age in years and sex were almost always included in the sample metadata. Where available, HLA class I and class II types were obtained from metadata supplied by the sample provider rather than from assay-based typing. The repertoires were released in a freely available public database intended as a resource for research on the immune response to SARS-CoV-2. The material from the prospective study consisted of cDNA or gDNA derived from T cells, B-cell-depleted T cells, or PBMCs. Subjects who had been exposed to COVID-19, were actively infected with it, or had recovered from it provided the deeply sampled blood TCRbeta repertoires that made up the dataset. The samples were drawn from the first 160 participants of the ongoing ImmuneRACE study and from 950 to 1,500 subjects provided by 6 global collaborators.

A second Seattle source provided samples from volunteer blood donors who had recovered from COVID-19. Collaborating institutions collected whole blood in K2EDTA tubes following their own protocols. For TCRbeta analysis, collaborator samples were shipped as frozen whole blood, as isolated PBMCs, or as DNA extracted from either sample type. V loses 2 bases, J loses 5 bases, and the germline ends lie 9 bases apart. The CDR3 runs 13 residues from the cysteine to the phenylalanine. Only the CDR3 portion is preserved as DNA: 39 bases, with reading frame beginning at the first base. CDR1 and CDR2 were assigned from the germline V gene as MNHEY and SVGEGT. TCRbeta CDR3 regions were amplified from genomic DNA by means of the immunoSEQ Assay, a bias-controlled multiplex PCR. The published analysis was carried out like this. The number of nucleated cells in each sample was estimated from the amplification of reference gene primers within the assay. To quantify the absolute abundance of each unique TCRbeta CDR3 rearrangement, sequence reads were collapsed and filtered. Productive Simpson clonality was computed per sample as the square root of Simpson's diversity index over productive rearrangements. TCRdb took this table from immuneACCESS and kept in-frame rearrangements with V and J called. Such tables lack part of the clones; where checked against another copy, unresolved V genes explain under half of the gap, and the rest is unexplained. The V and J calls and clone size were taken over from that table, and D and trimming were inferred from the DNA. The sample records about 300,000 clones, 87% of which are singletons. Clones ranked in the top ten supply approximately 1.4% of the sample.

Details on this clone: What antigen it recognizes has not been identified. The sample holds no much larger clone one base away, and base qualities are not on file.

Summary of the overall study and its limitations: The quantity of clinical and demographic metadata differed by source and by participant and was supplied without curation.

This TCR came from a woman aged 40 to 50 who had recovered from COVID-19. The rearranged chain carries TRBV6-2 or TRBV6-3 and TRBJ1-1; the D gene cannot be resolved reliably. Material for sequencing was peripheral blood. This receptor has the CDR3 CASSYEGGTEAFF. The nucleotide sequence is TGTGCCAGCAGTTACGAGGGAGGGACTGAAGCTTTCTTT.